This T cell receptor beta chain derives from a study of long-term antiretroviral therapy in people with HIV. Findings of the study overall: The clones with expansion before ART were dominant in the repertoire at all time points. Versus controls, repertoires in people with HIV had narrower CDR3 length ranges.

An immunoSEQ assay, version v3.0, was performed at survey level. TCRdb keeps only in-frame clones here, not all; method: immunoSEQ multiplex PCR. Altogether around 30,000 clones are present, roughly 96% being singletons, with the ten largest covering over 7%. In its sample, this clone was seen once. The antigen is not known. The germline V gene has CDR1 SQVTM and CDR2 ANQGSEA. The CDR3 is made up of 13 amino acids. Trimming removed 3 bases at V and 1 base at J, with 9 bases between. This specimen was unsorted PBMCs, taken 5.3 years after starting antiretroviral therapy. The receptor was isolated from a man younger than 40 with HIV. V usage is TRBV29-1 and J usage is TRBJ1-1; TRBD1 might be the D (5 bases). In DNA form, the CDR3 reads TGCAGCGTTGAGGGGCGGCAGAACACTGAAGCTTTCTTT. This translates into CSVEGRQNTEAFF.